What follows describes a single T cell receptor beta chain. Its antigen remains unidentified. The diagnostic basis comprised clinical symptoms, serum thyroxine and TRAb, thyroid ultrasound and orbital computed tomography. This sample stems from a study of T cells in Graves' hyperthyroidism and ophthalmopathy. Study-level points and caveats: Ophthalmopathy stood apart from stable hyperthyroidism in a 13 V-J model.

Amplification of TCR beta CDR3 regions was performed using RNA transcripts as template. In the first-round RT-PCR of the TCR CDR3, the HTBI primer set was used. TCRdb reanalysed the multiplex PCR reads using MiXCR and keeps one entry per CDR3 protein. The sample consists of 660,000 or so distinct CDR3 sequences, about 45% of them appearing once. Germline assignment: CDR1 SEHNR and CDR2 FQNEAQ (reference sequence). Trimming removed 6 bases from V and 10 bases from J, with 10 bases in between. The CDR3 runs 10 residues. V and J are TRBV7-9 and TRBJ2-7; D unclear. The sample comprised peripheral blood or thyroid tissue (not recorded which). The source of this sequence is an adult man with Graves' disease, either hyperthyroidism or ophthalmopathy (not recorded which). In DNA form, the CDR3 reads TGTGCCAGCAGTGTGGCAGTACAGTACTTC. This translates into CASSVAVQYF. Drawing the rest from reference TRBV7-9 and TRBJ2-7, the complete variable domain is DTGVSQNPRHKITKRGQNVTFRCDPISEHNRLYWYRQTLGQGPEFLTYFQNEAQLEKSRLLSDRFSAERPKGSFSTLEIQRTEQGDSAMYLCASSVAVQYFGPGTRLTVT.